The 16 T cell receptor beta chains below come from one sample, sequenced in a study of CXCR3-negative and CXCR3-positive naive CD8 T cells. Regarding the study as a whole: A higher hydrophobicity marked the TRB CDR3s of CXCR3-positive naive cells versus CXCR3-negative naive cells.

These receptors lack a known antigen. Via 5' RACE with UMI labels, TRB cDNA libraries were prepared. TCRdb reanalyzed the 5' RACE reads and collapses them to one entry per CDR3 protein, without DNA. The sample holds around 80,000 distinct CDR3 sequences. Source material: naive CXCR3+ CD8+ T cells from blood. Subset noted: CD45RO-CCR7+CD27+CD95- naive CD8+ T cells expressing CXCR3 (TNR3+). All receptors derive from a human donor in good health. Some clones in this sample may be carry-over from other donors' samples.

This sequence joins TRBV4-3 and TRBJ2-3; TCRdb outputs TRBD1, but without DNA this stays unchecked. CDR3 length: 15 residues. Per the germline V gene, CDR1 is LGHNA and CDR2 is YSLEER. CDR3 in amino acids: CASSQGDRVTDTQYF.

CDR3 amino acids: CASSQDGGTGGYEQYF. The rearrangement joins TRBV4-2 to TRBJ2-7; no DNA is available, so the TRBD1 call from TCRdb remains unchecked. Germline assignment: CDR1 LGHNA and CDR2 YNFKEQ. The CDR3 length is 16 residues.

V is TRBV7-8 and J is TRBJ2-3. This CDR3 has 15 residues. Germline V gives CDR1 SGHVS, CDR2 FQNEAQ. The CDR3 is CASSFSLRSADTQYF.

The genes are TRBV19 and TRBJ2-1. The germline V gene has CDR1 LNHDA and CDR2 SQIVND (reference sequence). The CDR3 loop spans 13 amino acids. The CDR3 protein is CASSITQNNEQFF.

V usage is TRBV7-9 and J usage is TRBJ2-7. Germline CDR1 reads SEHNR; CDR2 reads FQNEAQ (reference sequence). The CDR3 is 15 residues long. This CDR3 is CASSLIALEDYEQYF.

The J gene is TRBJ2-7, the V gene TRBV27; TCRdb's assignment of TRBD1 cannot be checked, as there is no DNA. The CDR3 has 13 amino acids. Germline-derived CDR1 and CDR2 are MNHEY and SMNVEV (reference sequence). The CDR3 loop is CASSPTGFPEQYF.

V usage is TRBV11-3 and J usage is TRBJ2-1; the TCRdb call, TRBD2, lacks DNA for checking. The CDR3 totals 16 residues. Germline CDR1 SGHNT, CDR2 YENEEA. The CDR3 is CASSSGGRTDYNEQFF.

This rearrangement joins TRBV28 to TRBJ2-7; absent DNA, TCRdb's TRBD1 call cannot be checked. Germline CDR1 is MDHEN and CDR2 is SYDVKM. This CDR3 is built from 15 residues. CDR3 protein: CASTDRGTGGNEQYF. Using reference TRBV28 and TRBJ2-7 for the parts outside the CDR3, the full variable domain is DVKVTQSSRYLVKRTGEKVFLECVQDMDHENMFWYRQDPGLGLRLIYFSYDVKMKEKGDIPEGYSVSREKKERFSLILESASTNQTSMYLCASTDRGTGGNEQYFGPGTRLTVT.

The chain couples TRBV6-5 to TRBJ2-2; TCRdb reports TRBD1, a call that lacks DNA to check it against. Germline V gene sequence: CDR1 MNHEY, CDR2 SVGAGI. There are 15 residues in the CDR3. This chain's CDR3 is CASGDSGERTGELFF.

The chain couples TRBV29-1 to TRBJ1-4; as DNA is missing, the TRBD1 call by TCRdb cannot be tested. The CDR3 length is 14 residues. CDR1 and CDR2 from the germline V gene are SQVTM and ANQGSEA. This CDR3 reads CSVSPGGLGEKLFF.

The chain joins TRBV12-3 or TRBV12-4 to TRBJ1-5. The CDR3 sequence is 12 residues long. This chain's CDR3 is CASSVNNQPQHF.

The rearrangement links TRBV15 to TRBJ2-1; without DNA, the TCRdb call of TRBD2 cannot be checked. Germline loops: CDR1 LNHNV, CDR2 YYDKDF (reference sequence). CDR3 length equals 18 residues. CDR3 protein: CATSRDFDGRAVGNEQFF.

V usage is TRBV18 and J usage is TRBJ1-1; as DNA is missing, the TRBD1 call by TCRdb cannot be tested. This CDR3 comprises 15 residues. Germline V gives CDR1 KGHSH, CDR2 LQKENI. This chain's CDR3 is CASSRDRAMNTEAFF.

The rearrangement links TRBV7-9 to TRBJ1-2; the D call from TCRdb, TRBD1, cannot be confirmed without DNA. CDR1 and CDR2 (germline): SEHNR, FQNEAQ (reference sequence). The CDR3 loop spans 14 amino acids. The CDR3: CASRSGWGNYGYTF.

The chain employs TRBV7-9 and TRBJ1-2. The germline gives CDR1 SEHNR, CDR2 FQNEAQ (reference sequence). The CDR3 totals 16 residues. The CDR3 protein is CASSLEIAASHYGYTF.

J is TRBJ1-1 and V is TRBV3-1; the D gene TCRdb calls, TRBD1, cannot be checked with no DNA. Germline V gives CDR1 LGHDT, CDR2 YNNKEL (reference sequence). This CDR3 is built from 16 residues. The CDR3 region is CASSPPNGHSNTEAFF.